The 25 T cell receptor beta chains below come from one sample, sequenced in a study of monozygotic twins with inflammatory bowel disease. TCRdb reprocessed the 5' RACE reads and reports one entry per CDR3 protein, with no DNA. The sample features approximately 390,000 distinct CDR3 sequences, with about 2.3% in its top ten. The sequencing sample was made of blood. These receptors all stem from a human donor with ulcerative colitis or Crohn's disease, or a healthy co-twin of an affected twin (not recorded which).

This sequence joins TRBV20-1 and TRBJ2-2; TCRdb designates TRBD2, a call that cannot be tested without DNA. The CDR3 has 18 amino acids. Germline CDR1 reads DFQATT; CDR2 reads SNEGSKA (reference sequence). The CDR3 loop reads CSARVRVGLAENTGELFF.

V is TRBV7-9 and J is TRBJ2-7; TCRdb picks TRBD2, but there is no DNA to check that call. This CDR3 contains 13 residues. From germline, CDR1 is SEHNR and CDR2 FQNEAQ (reference sequence). The CDR3: CASSQWAGYEQYF.

The chain joins TRBV27 to TRBJ2-7; the TRBD1 assignment by TCRdb is unverifiable without DNA. This CDR3 has 16 amino acids. Germline V gene sequence: CDR1 MNHEY, CDR2 SMNVEV (reference sequence). CDR3 sequence: CASRRAPSGRTYEQYF.

The chain combines TRBV15 with TRBJ1-5. The CDR3 has 15 residues. Germline lookup yields CDR1 LNHNV and CDR2 YYDKDF (reference sequence). This CDR3 is CATSQGHSGNQPQHF.

This chain joins TRBV27 and TRBJ2-7; TCRdb selects TRBD2, and the lack of DNA leaves this call unchecked. The length of the CDR3 is 15 residues. Germline V lookup: CDR1 MNHEY, CDR2 SMNVEV (reference sequence). CDR3 sequence reads: CASSPGTSGNNEQYF.

The V gene is TRBV7-2, the J gene TRBJ2-5; TCRdb picks TRBD1, but there is no DNA to check that call. CDR3 size: 12 residues. Per germline, CDR1 SGHTA and CDR2 FQGNSA. The CDR3 protein is CASSSIGTKTYF. Together with reference TRBV7-2 and TRBJ2-5, the CDR3 gives the full variable domain: GAGVSQSPSNKVTEKGKDVELRCDPISGHTALYWYRQSLGQGLEFLIYFQGNSAPDKSGLPSDRFSAERTGGSVSTLTIQRTQQEDSAVYLCASSSIGTKTYFGPGTRLLVL.

The chain uses TRBV9 and TRBJ1-1; the D gene TCRdb calls, TRBD1, cannot be checked with no DNA. The CDR3 runs to 14 residues. CDR1 and CDR2 from the germline V gene are SGDLS and YYNGEE. The CDR3: CASNLNGQNTEAFF.

The rearrangement joins TRBV4-1 to TRBJ2-7. Germline CDR1 MGHRA, CDR2 YSYEKL. This CDR3 is 15 amino acids long. CDR3 residues: CASSLRLDGYYEQYF.

The chain joins TRBV5-1 to TRBJ2-2. CDR1 is SGHRS, CDR2 YFSETQ, per germline. The CDR3 contains 12 residues. The CDR3 region is CASSWAAGELFF.

This chain links TRBV7-9 with TRBJ2-3. Germline loops: CDR1 SEHNR, CDR2 FQNEAQ (reference sequence). The CDR3 totals 14 residues. CDR3 sequence reads: CASSLGISTDTQYF. Full variable domain (outside the CDR3, taken from reference TRBV7-9 and TRBJ2-3): DTGVSQNPRHKITKRGQNVTFRCDPISEHNRLYWYRQTLGQGPEFLTYFQNEAQLEKSRLLSDRFSAERPKGSFSTLEIQRTEQGDSAMYLCASSLGISTDTQYFGPGTRLTVL.

The J gene is TRBJ2-1, the V gene TRBV19; TCRdb selects TRBD1, and the lack of DNA leaves this call unchecked. Germline values: CDR1 LNHDA, CDR2 SQIVND (reference sequence). The CDR3 has 15 residues. The CDR3 loop reads CASSIEAGDYNEQFF. Complete variable domain (other parts from reference TRBV19 and TRBJ2-1): DGGITQSPKYLFRKEGQNVTLSCEQNLNHDAMYWYRQDPGQGLRLIYYSQIVNDFQKGDIAEGYSVSREKKESFPLTVTSAQKNPTAFYLCASSIEAGDYNEQFFGPGTRLTVL.

The chain is built from TRBV7-9 and TRBJ2-7; with no DNA, the TCRdb D assignment of TRBD2 cannot be verified. This CDR3 has 14 residues. Germline V gene data show CDR1 as SEHNR and CDR2 as FQNEAQ (reference sequence). CDR3 amino acids: CASSLGSLDYEQYF. Looking up the rest from reference TRBV7-9 and TRBJ2-7 gives the full variable domain: DTGVSQNPRHKITKRGQNVTFRCDPISEHNRLYWYRQTLGQGPEFLTYFQNEAQLEKSRLLSDRFSAERPKGSFSTLEIQRTEQGDSAMYLCASSLGSLDYEQYFGPGTRLTVT.

V gene TRBV30 combines with J gene TRBJ1-5; with no DNA, the TCRdb D assignment of TRBD1 cannot be verified. Germline CDR1 reads GTSNPN; CDR2 reads SVGIG (reference sequence). This CDR3 region has 15 residues. This chain's CDR3 is CAWGQGVGSNQPQHF.

V usage is TRBV20-1 and J usage is TRBJ2-7; TCRdb's D gene call, TRBD2, goes unchecked for lack of DNA. The CDR3 consists of 13 residues. CDR1 is DFQATT and CDR2 is SNEGSKA in the germline V gene (reference sequence). The chain's CDR3 is CSARLAGDNEQYF.

CDR3 residues: CASSTGQGVRDQHF. The chain is built from TRBV6-2 or TRBV6-3 and TRBJ1-5; TCRdb's D gene call, TRBD1, goes unchecked for lack of DNA. The CDR3 consists of 14 residues. The germline V gene has CDR1 MNHEY and CDR2 SVGEGT.

The chain carries TRBV3-1 and TRBJ2-7. This CDR3 spans 15 amino acids. From germline, CDR1 is LGHDT and CDR2 YNNKEL (reference sequence). CDR3 residues: CASSHNGKSRHEQYF.

The chain is built from TRBV20-1 and TRBJ2-4; lacking DNA, the TRBD1 call made by TCRdb goes unchecked. The germline CDR1 and CDR2 sequences are DFQATT and SNEGSKA (reference sequence). This CDR3 spans 12 amino acids. The CDR3 spells CSATGGVGIQYF.

The CDR3 protein is CSVPGWGDKPQETQYF. The chain is built from TRBV29-1 and TRBJ2-5; TCRdb indicates TRBD1, and absent DNA this call remains unverified. CDR1 is SQVTM and CDR2 is ANQGSEA in the germline V gene. This CDR3 is built from 16 residues.

V and J are TRBV12-3 or TRBV12-4 and TRBJ2-1; TCRdb's D call of TRBD2 is untestable without DNA. This CDR3 has 16 amino acids. This CDR3 is CASSLDLTSGRNEQFF.

The J gene is TRBJ1-4, the V gene TRBV28; checking the TCRdb D call of TRBD1 is not possible without DNA. The CDR3 is 13 residues long. Germline loops: CDR1 MDHEN, CDR2 SYDVKM. This CDR3 reads CASRPRGAEKLFF.

This chain uses TRBV20-1 with TRBJ2-2; the D call from TCRdb, TRBD1, cannot be confirmed without DNA. The CDR3 is made up of 15 amino acids. Germline V gene sequence: CDR1 DFQATT, CDR2 SNEGSKA (reference sequence). The CDR3 region is CSAGVGGATTGELFF.

The chain is built from TRBV5-1 and TRBJ1-1. The germline gives CDR1 SGHRS, CDR2 YFSETQ. The CDR3 runs to 16 residues. The chain's CDR3 is CASSSKVGTPNTEAFF.

The chain joins TRBV20-1 to TRBJ1-6. Germline CDR1 is DFQATT and CDR2 is SNEGSKA (reference sequence). The CDR3 runs to 15 residues. CDR3 loop: CSARKGNTPNSPLHF.

The rearrangement links TRBV7-2 to TRBJ2-5; checking the TCRdb D call of TRBD2 is not possible without DNA. This CDR3 region has 20 residues. The germline V gene encodes CDR1 SGHTA and CDR2 FQGNSA. Here the CDR3 reads CASSLAPPGASVTYQETQYF.

This rearrangement joins TRBV6-2 or TRBV6-3 to TRBJ2-1. The CDR3 is 14 amino acids. Germline CDR1 and CDR2: MNHEY and SVGEGT. This chain's CDR3 is CASSYSGAYNEQFF.